This TCR beta chain originates from a study of somatic mutations in cytotoxic T cells in rheumatoid arthritis. Study as a whole: Flow cytometry sorted some V beta antibody-stained T-cell populations to nearly 100% purity, V beta1+ cells among them being sequenced for TCRB.

The table came from immunoSEQ multiplex PCR; TCRdb's copy has only in-frame clones and leaves some out. Among roughly 13,000 clones listed, around 80% were seen once. Germline V gives CDR1 MNHEY, CDR2 SMNVEV (reference sequence). The CDR3 loop spans 13 amino acids. V was clipped by 2 bases and J by 6 bases, with 11 bases between them. Broader study findings: Any difference in CD8+ T-cell clonality between patients who had rheumatoid arthritis and healthy controls who were age-matched was not statistically significant.

In regard to this clone: Its antigen remains unidentified.

This TCR came from an adult with rheumatoid arthritis. V gene TRBV27 combines with J gene TRBJ2-7; TRBD1 might be the D (5 bases). Source material: CD8+ T cells sorted from blood. CDR3 protein: CASSLRGSREQYF. CDR3 in DNA: TGTGCCAGCAGTTTAAGGGGTTCCCGCGAGCAGTACTTC.